A selection of T cell receptor beta chains follows, all from one sample in a study of OX40 agonist ivuxolimab in advanced cancers. This table comes from immunoSEQ multiplex PCR, and its TCRdb copy is limited to in-frame clones, with some not included. The sample includes 70,000 to 95,000 clones, roughly nine tenths of them seen just once. Source: CD4+ or CD8+ T cells sorted from blood, taken in a trial of the OX40 agonist ivuxolimab. Receptors were obtained from an adult with an advanced solid tumor such as melanoma, head and neck, liver or kidney cancer. Both conserved end residues are part of each CDR3.

V: TRBV19
J: TRBJ2-6
CDR3: CASSISIPGSGANVLTF

V: TRBV2
J: TRBJ2-5
CDR3: CASSGRGEPGETQYF

V: TRBV4-1
J: TRBJ1-6
CDR3: CASSQVGGQGVYNSPLHF

V: TRBV19
J: TRBJ1-2
CDR3: CASTWGQASYGYTF

V: TRBV9
J: TRBJ2-6
CDR3: CASSVDSDFSGANVLTF

V: TRBV29-1
J: TRBJ2-6
CDR3: CSVDRLTGANVLTF

V: TRBV7-2
J: TRBJ2-3
CDR3: CASSPGSRTDTQYF

V: TRBV28
J: TRBJ2-2
CDR3: CASSSLANTGELFF

V: TRBV5-1
J: TRBJ2-7
CDR3: CTSSFSGGAPHEQYF

V: TRBV5-1
J: TRBJ1-3
CDR3: CASSLRTGSSGNTIYF

V: TRBV2
J: TRBJ1-3
CDR3: CASSGYGVRSGNTIYF

V: TRBV9
J: TRBJ2-3
CDR3: CASSVTGAPQDTQYF

V: TRBV7-2
J: TRBJ2-5
CDR3: CASSLPSGGQETQYF

V: TRBV18
J: TRBJ1-6
CDR3: CASSPNRSANSPLHF

V: TRBV19
J: TRBJ1-2
CDR3: CASSIRGWDGYTF

V: TRBV6-5
J: TRBJ2-5
CDR3: CASRRTAKETQYF

V: TRBV29-1
J: TRBJ2-7
CDR3: CSVEVSRRYEQYF

V: TRBV18
J: TRBJ2-7
CDR3: CASSPVTGKSSYEQYF

V: TRBV14
J: TRBJ2-5
CDR3: CASSQEISGRETQYF

V: TRBV27
J: TRBJ2-5
CDR3: CASSFQLAGGETQYF